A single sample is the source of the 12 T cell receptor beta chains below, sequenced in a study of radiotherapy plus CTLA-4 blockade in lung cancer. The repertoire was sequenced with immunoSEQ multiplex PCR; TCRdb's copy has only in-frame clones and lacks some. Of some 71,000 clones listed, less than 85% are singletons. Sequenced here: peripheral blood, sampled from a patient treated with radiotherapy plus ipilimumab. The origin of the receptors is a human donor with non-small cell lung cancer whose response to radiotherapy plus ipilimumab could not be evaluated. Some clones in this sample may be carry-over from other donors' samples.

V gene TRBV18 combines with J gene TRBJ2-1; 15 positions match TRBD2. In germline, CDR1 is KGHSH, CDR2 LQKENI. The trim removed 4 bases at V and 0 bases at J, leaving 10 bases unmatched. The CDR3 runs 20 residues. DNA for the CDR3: TGTGCCAGCTCACTTAGGACAGGACTAGCGGGGGGGCGCTCCTACAATGAGCAGTTCTTC. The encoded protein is CASSLRTGLAGGRSYNEQFF.

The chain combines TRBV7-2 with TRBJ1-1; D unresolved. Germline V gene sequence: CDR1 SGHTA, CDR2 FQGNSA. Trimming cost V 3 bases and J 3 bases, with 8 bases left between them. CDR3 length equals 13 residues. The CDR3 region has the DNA TGTGCCAGCAGCTTCCAGAGGGACACTGAAGCTTTCTTT. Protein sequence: CASSFQRDTEAFF.

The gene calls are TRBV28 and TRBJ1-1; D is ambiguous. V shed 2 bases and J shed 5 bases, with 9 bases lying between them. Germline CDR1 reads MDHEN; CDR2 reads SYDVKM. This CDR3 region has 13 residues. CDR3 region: CASSLAGRTEAFF. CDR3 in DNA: TGTGCCAGCAGTTTAGCGGGGAGGACTGAAGCTTTCTTT.

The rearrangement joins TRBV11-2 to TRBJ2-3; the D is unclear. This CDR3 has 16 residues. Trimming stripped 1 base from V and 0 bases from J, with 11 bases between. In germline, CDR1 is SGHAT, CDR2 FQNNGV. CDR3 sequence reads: CASSLGARLSTDTQYF. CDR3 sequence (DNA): TGTGCCAGCAGCTTAGGCGCCAGGCTCAGCACAGATACGCAGTATTTT.

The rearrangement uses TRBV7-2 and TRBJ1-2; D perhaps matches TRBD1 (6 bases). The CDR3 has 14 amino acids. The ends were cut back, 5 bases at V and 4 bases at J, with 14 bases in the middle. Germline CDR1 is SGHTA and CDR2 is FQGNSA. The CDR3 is CASSPPGVIYGYTF. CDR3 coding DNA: TGTGCCAGCAGCCCCCCAGGGGTGATCTATGGCTACACCTTC.

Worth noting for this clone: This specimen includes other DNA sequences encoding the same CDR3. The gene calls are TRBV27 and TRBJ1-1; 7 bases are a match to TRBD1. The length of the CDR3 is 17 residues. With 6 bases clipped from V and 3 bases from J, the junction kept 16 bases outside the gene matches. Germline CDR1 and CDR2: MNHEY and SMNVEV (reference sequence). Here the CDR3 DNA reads TGTGCCAGCAGCGCCATCACCGGGACAGAAGGGGACACTGAAGCTTTCTTT. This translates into CASSAITGTEGDTEAFF.

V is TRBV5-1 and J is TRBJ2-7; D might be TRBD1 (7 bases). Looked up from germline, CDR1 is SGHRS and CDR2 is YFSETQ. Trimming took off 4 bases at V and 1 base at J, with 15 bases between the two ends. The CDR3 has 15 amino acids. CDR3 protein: CASSGGTVLSYEQYF. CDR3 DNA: TGCGCCAGCAGCGGGGGGACAGTCCTTTCCTACGAGCAGTACTTC.

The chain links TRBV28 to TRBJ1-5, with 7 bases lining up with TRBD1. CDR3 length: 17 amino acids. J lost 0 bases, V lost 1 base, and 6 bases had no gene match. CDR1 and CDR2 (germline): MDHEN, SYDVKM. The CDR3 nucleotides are TGTGCCAGCAGTTTATCACAGGGGTTTTATAGCAATCAGCCCCAGCATTTT. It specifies CASSLSQGFYSNQPQHF.

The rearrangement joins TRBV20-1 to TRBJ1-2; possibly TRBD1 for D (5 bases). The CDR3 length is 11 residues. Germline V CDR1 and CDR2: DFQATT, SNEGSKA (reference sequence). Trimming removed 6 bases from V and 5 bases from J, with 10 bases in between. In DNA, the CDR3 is TGCAGTGCCCCACGGGGGTATGGCTACACCTTC. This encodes CSAPRGYGYTF.

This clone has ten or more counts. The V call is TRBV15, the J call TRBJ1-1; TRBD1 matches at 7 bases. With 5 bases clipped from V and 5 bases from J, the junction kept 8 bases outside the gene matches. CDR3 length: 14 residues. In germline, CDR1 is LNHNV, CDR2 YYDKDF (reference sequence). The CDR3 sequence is CATSEDRVRTEAFF. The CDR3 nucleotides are TGTGCCACCAGCGAAGACAGGGTACGAACTGAAGCTTTCTTT.

The CDR3 coding sequence is TGTGCCAGCAGCTTGGGACTAGCGGGGGGGCGCCGGCAGTACTTC. It codes for CASSLGLAGGRRQYF. This chain joins TRBV5-4 and TRBJ2-7, with 14 nucleotides matching TRBD2. The J segment lost 9 bases and the V segment lost 0 bases, leaving 5 bases of the junction unmatched. Germline-derived CDR1 and CDR2 are SGHNT and YYREEE (reference sequence). This CDR3 has 15 amino acids.

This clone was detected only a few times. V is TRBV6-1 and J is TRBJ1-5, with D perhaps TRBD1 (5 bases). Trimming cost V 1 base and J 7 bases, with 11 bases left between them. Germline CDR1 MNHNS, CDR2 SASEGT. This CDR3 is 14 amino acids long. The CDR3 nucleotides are TGTGCCAGCAGTGAAGTCGGAGGGACGCAGCCCCAGCATTTT. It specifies CASSEVGGTQPQHF.